This TCR beta chain was identified during a study of vaccination and CD4 T cells after COVID-19. Across the whole study: Investigators took post-vaccine samples a median roughly 72 days after dose two, within a range of 14 to 241.

Treatment noted: roughly nine-day PBMC culture with coronavirus spike peptide pools or control peptides (ViraFEST assay). Before TCRs were sequenced, ViraFEST expanded antigen-specific T cells with peptide pools. Positive SARS-CoV-2 PCR tests in convalescent patients dated from March to December 2020, pre-Alpha, Beta and Delta. The Oncomine TCR Beta short-read assay was what sequenced the DNA obtained from cultured CD4+ T cells. TCRdb fed the PCR reads into MiXCR, producing one record per CDR3 protein. Here the sample spans fewer than 10,000 distinct CDR3 sequences, over 60% being singletons. Concerning this clonotype: What it binds is unknown.

The CDR3 runs to 16 residues. The V segment lost 6 bases and the J segment 5 bases; nucleotides outside the gene matches: 14. CDR1 and CDR2 from the germline V gene are LNHDA and SQIVND (reference sequence). The sequenced sample was CD4+ T cells from blood, cultured in vitro. The receptor was isolated from a human donor who had recovered from COVID-19. The rearrangement links TRBV19 to TRBJ2-5; 8 bases map to TRBD1. The CDR3 DNA follows: TGTGCCAGTAGCAAACCCTCAGGGGGCGGAAAGGAGACCCAGTACTTC. The encoded protein is CASSKPSGGGKETQYF.